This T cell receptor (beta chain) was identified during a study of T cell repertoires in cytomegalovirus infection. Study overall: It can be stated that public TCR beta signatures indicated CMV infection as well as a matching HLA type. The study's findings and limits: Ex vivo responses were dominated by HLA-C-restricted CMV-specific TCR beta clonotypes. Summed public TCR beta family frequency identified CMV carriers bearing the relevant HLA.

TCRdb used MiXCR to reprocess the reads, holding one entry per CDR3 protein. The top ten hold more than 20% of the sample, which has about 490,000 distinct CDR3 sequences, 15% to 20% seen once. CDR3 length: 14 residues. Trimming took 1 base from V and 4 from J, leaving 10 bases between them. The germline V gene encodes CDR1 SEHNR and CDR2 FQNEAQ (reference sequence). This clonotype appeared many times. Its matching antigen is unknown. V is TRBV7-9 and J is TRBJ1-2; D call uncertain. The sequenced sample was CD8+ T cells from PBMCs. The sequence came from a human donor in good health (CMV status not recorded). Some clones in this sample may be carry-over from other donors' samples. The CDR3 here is CASSLVEVFYGYTF. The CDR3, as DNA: TGTGCCAGCAGCTTAGTCGAAGTTTTCTATGGCTACACCTTC.